The rows below give T cell receptor beta chains drawn from one sample of a study of CD8+CD57+ T cells in acquired aplastic anemia. TCRdb re-called the reads with MiXCR, one entry per CDR3 protein. The sample has 200,000 to 250,000 distinct CDR3 sequences; roughly 35% are singletons. What was sequenced was sorted CD4+, CD8+, or CD8+CD57+ T cells (not recorded which) from PBMCs. The source of these receptors is a human donor in good health, serving as a control. Each CDR3 is given with its conserved first and last residue. D genes are given only for firm matches. A row's size may be missing; if present it is once, few, many or a size class.

d_call j_call v_call cdr3_length clone_size cdr3_nt cdr3_aa
TRBD2 TRBJ2-5 TRBV6-6 16 - TGTGCCAGCAGACAGGGACTAGCGGGAGGTCAAGAGACCCAGTACTTC CASRQGLAGGQETQYF
TRBD1 TRBJ1-2 TRBV10-1 14 - TGCGCCAGCAGTGAGTCGGGGACAGGGAAAGGCTACACCTTC CASSESGTGKGYTF
TRBD2 TRBJ2-5 TRBV10-3 15 many TGTGCCATCAGTGGGACTAGCGGGGGGCTGGAGACCCAGTACTTC CAISGTSGGLETQYF
- TRBJ1-6 TRBV11-2 18 - TGTGCCAGCAGCTTAGAAACCGCGGGCACGTACTATAATTCACCCCTCCACTTT CASSLETAGTYYNSPLHF
- TRBJ2-3 TRBV12-3/TRBV12-4 16 - TGTGCCAGCAGTTTCGTCGGGGGAGGAGGCGGAGATACGCAGTATTTT CASSFVGGGGGDTQYF
- TRBJ1-2 TRBV11-1 18 - TGTGCCAGCAGCTTTATGGCCCGAGAGGGGCGGGGTAACTATGGCTACACCTTC CASSFMAREGRGNYGYTF
- TRBJ2-7 TRBV13 16 - TGTGCCAGCAGCTTGGAGGGACGCCCTGCCTCCTACGAGCAGTACTTC CASSLEGRPASYEQYF
TRBD1 TRBJ1-1 TRBV29-1 12 many TGCAGCGTAGCGACAGGGGCGTCTGAAGCTTTCTTT CSVATGASEAFF
- TRBJ2-1 TRBV20-1 14 many TGCAGTGCCCGTGGACAGACCCTCTACAATGAGCAGTTCTTC CSARGQTLYNEQFF
- TRBJ2-1 TRBV3-1 14 - TGTGCCAGCAGCCCCATGGGACGCCCCTACGAGCAGTTCTTC CASSPMGRPYEQFF
TRBD1 TRBJ1-2 TRBV24-1 16 - TGTGCCACCAGTGGCCAGACAGGGGGCGGATACTATGGCTACACCTTC CATSGQTGGGYYGYTF
TRBD1 TRBJ1-2 TRBV11-1 16 - TGTGCCAGCAGCTTAGCAGGGACAGGGGCGGACTATGGCTACACCTTC CASSLAGTGADYGYTF
- TRBJ2-7 TRBV27 12 few TGTGCCAGCAGTTACTCCTTCTACGAGCAGTACTTC CASSYSFYEQYF
- TRBJ2-7 TRBV20-1 12 - TGCAGTGCTACGGGGGCCCCCCACGAGCAGTACTTC CSATGAPHEQYF
- TRBJ2-5 TRBV5-1 15 - TGCGCCAGCAGCTTGTATGGGGGGCTGGGGGAGACCCAGTACTTC CASSLYGGLGETQYF
- TRBJ1-5 TRBV28 14 - TGTGCCAGCAGTCCAGGGGTGTTGGGCCAGCCCCAGCATTTT CASSPGVLGQPQHF
- TRBJ1-1 TRBV12-3/TRBV12-4 14 - TGTGCCAGCAGTTTGGCAAAAAGAGGGACTGAAGCTTTCTTT CASSLAKRGTEAFF
- TRBJ2-5 TRBV7-9 13 few TGTGCCAGCAGCTTAGCTGCGGGGACGGCCCAGTACTTC CASSLAAGTAQYF
- TRBJ1-2 TRBV29-1 11 many TGCAGCGTTGAAGGAACCTATGGCTACACCTTC CSVEGTYGYTF
TRBD2 TRBJ2-7 TRBV7-9 14 - TGTGCCAGCAGCTTTGGACTAGCGGGCTACGAGCGGTACTTC CASSFGLAGYERYF
- TRBJ2-7 TRBV2 12 many TGTGCCAGCAGTTTCACTATCTACGAGCAGTACTTC CASSFTIYEQYF
- TRBJ1-2 TRBV6-1 15 many TGTGCCAGCAGCACGGACGGGGGGCAACCCTATGGCTACACCTTC CASSTDGGQPYGYTF
- TRBJ2-1 TRBV7-3 17 few TGTGCCAGCAGCTTCACTTTCCCTCTCGCCTCCTACAATGAGCAGTTCTTC CASSFTFPLASYNEQFF
TRBD2 TRBJ2-5 TRBV5-1 15 few TGCGCCAGCAGCTCTTTAGCGGGGGACCAAGAGACCCAGTACTTC CASSSLAGDQETQYF
- TRBJ2-7 TRBV10-3 13 - TGTGCCATCAGCCAAGGGAACTCCTACGAGCAGTACTTC CAISQGNSYEQYF
TRBD1 TRBJ2-1 TRBV6-1 15 - TGTGCCAGCAGTAAACAGGGGGCCTCCTACAATGAGCAGTTCTTC CASSKQGASYNEQFF
- TRBJ2-2 TRBV27 14 - TGTACCAGCAGTTTCGCTCGAGTTGGCGGGGAGCTGTTTTTT CTSSFARVGGELFF
TRBD2 TRBJ2-5 TRBV24-1 15 - TGTGCCACCAAGCCCGGGAGGGGAAGCCAAGAGACCCAGTACTTC CATKPGRGSQETQYF
- TRBJ1-1 TRBV29-1 11 many TGCAGCGTTGGGCCGGATACTGAAGCTTTCTTT CSVGPDTEAFF
- TRBJ2-1 TRBV10-3 15 many TGTGCCATCAGTGAGTCCGGGCCATCTTACAATGAGCAGTTCTTC CAISESGPSYNEQFF
- TRBJ1-3 TRBV2 15 - TGTGCCAGCAGTGAAGTACTGACAGATGGAAACACCATATGTTTT CASSEVLTDGNTICF
TRBD2 TRBJ2-2 TRBV24-1 16 many TGTGCCACCAGTGATTCAGTAGGCGGGAGCATCGGGGAGCTGTTTTTT CATSDSVGGSIGELFF
TRBD2 TRBJ2-1 TRBV2 17 - TGTGCCAGCAGCCGGAGGCGCCGGGGGGGGCTCTACAATGAGCAGTCCTTC CASSRRRRGGLYNEQSF
- TRBJ1-3 TRBV2 15 - TGTGCCAGCAGCCTAGGTCGGGACTCTGGAAACACCATATATTTT CASSLGRDSGNTIYF
TRBD2 TRBJ2-2 TRBV19 16 - TGTGCCAGTAATCTAGGACCAGCGGGAGTTACCGGGGAGCTGTTTTTT CASNLGPAGVTGELFF
- TRBJ1-1 TRBV20-1 13 - TGCAATGCTAGAGAGAATTCCGGGCAGGGAGCTTTCTTT CNARENSGQGAFF
- TRBJ2-7 TRBV18 16 few TGTGCCAGCTCACCTAGACAGGGAGGCTCGGCCTACGAGCAGTACTTC CASSPRQGGSAYEQYF
- TRBJ2-5 TRBV29-1 15 many TGCAGCGTTGAAGAGTCGGCGGCCAGGCAAGAGACCCAGTACTTC CSVEESAARQETQYF
TRBD2 TRBJ2-7 TRBV2 13 - TGTGCCAGCAGGGTACTAGCGGTCCACGAGCAGTACTTC CASRVLAVHEQYF
TRBD1 TRBJ1-4 TRBV19 13 many TGTGCCAGTAGAGGACAGGGCGATGAAAAACTGTTTTTT CASRGQGDEKLFF